This TCR beta chain originates from a study of human T cells and chemical hapten exposure. The CDR3 has 13 residues. Per the germline V gene, CDR1 is MNHEY and CDR2 is SMNVEV (reference sequence). With 8 bases removed from V and 0 bases from J, the gap between germline ends came to 11 bases. Time point given: patch test 1, 2 weeks after DPC sensitization. Treatment indicated: therapeutic diphenylcyclopropenone sensitization with weekly scalp DPC. One entry per CDR3 protein, called by TCRdb with MiXCR from the RACE reads. Here the sample spans around 74,000 distinct CDR3 sequences, approximately 32% being singletons.

The receptor was isolated from a man aged 40-49 years with alopecia areata. Some clones in this sample may be carry-over from other donors' samples. The sequenced sample was whole blood, obtained in connection with sensitization to the hapten diphenylcyclopropenone (DPC). V and J are TRBV27 and TRBJ2-7, with a weak D call TRBD2 (5 bases). The CDR3 protein is CASRGKVSYEQYF. The CDR3 DNA is TGTGCCAGCCGAGGGAAGGTCTCCTACGAGCAGTACTTC.